Listed below are T cell receptor beta chains from one sample, sequenced in a study of Ad26.COV2.S vaccination and SARS-CoV-2 variants. Only in-frame clones appear in the TCRdb table, and some are missing; sequencing was by immunoSEQ multiplex PCR. The sample holds approximately 400,000 clones; roughly four fifths are singletons and the top ten take 7.4%. The input for sequencing was peripheral blood, taken in a trial of Ad26.COV2.S vaccine versus placebo. Receptors were obtained from a person between 18 and 59 years old who received the Ad26.COV2.S COVID-19 vaccine or a placebo. Both conserved end residues are part of each CDR3. Each record gives: V gene, D gene, J gene, clone size, CDR3 DNA, CDR3 protein. A D gene is named only where the DNA matches it firmly. Clone size, where shown, is once, few, many, or a class for clones that have expanded.

v_call: TRBV9
d_call: .
j_call: TRBJ2-7
clone_size: .
cdr3_nt: TGTGCCAGCAGCGTAGGGCCTGCGAGCTCCTACGAGCAGTACTTC
cdr3_aa: CASSVGPASSYEQYF

v_call: TRBV11-2
d_call: TRBD1
j_call: TRBJ2-5
clone_size: .
cdr3_nt: TGTGCCAGCAGCTGGACAGGGGTGGGAGAGACCCAGTACTTC
cdr3_aa: CASSWTGVGETQYF

v_call: TRBV4-3
d_call: .
j_call: TRBJ1-6
clone_size: .
cdr3_nt: TGCGCCAGCAGCCAAGAAGCGGGAGGGGATAATTCACCCCTCCACTTT
cdr3_aa: CASSQEAGGDNSPLHF

v_call: TRBV29-1
d_call: .
j_call: TRBJ1-1
clone_size: .
cdr3_nt: TGCAGCGGGCACCTCTCCCGGACTGAAGCTTTCTTT
cdr3_aa: CSGHLSRTEAFF

v_call: TRBV7-6
d_call: .
j_call: TRBJ1-2
clone_size: .
cdr3_nt: TGTGCCAGCAGCAAACTCCCCGGGGGGGGACCCGTGGAGGGCTACACCTTC
cdr3_aa: CASSKLPGGGPVEGYTF

v_call: TRBV3-1/TRBV3-2
d_call: .
j_call: TRBJ2-3
clone_size: .
cdr3_nt: TGTGCCAGCAGCCAAGGGCGCGGACAGCAGGATACGCAGTATTTT
cdr3_aa: CASSQGRGQQDTQYF

v_call: TRBV3-1/TRBV3-2
d_call: .
j_call: TRBJ2-1
clone_size: .
cdr3_nt: TGTGCCAGCAGCCGCCTTGGGGATGAGCAGTTCTTC
cdr3_aa: CASSRLGDEQFF

v_call: TRBV7-9
d_call: TRBD1
j_call: TRBJ1-1
clone_size: .
cdr3_nt: TGTGCCAGCAGCTCGGGGGACAGAACTGAAGCTTTCTTT
cdr3_aa: CASSSGDRTEAFF

v_call: TRBV7-3
d_call: TRBD2
j_call: TRBJ2-1
clone_size: .
cdr3_nt: TGTGCCAGCAGCTATAGCGGGGGGGCCAATGAGCAGTTCTTC
cdr3_aa: CASSYSGGANEQFF

v_call: TRBV27
d_call: TRBD2
j_call: TRBJ2-7
clone_size: .
cdr3_nt: TGTGCCAGCAGCAGACGGGAGGGTTACGAGCAGTACTTC
cdr3_aa: CASSRREGYEQYF

v_call: TRBV3-1/TRBV3-2
d_call: .
j_call: TRBJ2-1
clone_size: few
cdr3_nt: TGTGCCAGCAGCCAAGGATACAATGAGCAGTTCTTC
cdr3_aa: CASSQGYNEQFF

v_call: TRBV5-1
d_call: .
j_call: TRBJ2-2
clone_size: .
cdr3_nt: TGCGCCAGCGGGGGGCCCCTCCGACCAAACACCGGGGAGCTGTTTTTT
cdr3_aa: CASGGPLRPNTGELFF

v_call: TRBV10-2
d_call: .
j_call: TRBJ2-3
clone_size: .
cdr3_nt: TGCGCCAGCAGTGAGCCGGCCCTGGGGGCGGATACGCAGTATTTT
cdr3_aa: CASSEPALGADTQYF

v_call: TRBV27
d_call: TRBD2
j_call: TRBJ2-7
clone_size: .
cdr3_nt: TGTGCCAGCAGTTTACTAGCGGGGGGGCCCGAGCAGTACTTC
cdr3_aa: CASSLLAGGPEQYF

v_call: TRBV2
d_call: .
j_call: TRBJ1-3
clone_size: few
cdr3_nt: TGTGCCAGCAAGGACCCTGGAAACACCATATATTTT
cdr3_aa: CASKDPGNTIYF

v_call: TRBV7-2
d_call: TRBD1
j_call: TRBJ1-1
clone_size: .
cdr3_nt: TGTGCCAGCAGCTTGTCACAGGGGGCTTTAGATGGCGCTTTCTTT
cdr3_aa: CASSLSQGALDGAFF

v_call: TRBV15
d_call: .
j_call: TRBJ2-7
clone_size: .
cdr3_nt: TGTGCCACCAGCAGAGAGTCCACTAGAACTTTCTGGGAGCAGTACTTC
cdr3_aa: CATSRESTRTFWEQYF

v_call: TRBV27
d_call: .
j_call: TRBJ1-2
clone_size: few
cdr3_nt: TGTGCCAGCAGAAGGAGCCAGCCTGCCTACTATGGCTACACCTTC
cdr3_aa: CASRRSQPAYYGYTF

v_call: TRBV15
d_call: .
j_call: TRBJ2-2
clone_size: .
cdr3_nt: TGTGCCACCCGAGGCCAGAAGAACACCGGGGAGCTGTTTTTT
cdr3_aa: CATRGQKNTGELFF

v_call: TRBV19
d_call: TRBD1
j_call: TRBJ1-2
clone_size: .
cdr3_nt: TGTGCCAGTTCGACAGGGGGTAGCGGCTACACCTTC
cdr3_aa: CASSTGGSGYTF

v_call: TRBV7-9
d_call: .
j_call: TRBJ2-1
clone_size: .
cdr3_nt: TGTGCCAGCAGCCACCAGTTCGGTGAGCAGTTCTTC
cdr3_aa: CASSHQFGEQFF

v_call: TRBV15
d_call: TRBD2
j_call: TRBJ2-1
clone_size: .
cdr3_nt: TGTGCCACCAGCAGATGGAGGGGACTAGCGGGGAACAATGAGCAGTTCTTC
cdr3_aa: CATSRWRGLAGNNEQFF

v_call: TRBV7-9
d_call: .
j_call: TRBJ1-1
clone_size: .
cdr3_nt: TGTGCCAGCAGCTTAAGCCCAGGGGAAGGGGTTGAAGCTTTCTTT
cdr3_aa: CASSLSPGEGVEAFF

v_call: TRBV4-1
d_call: .
j_call: TRBJ2-7
clone_size: few
cdr3_nt: TGCGCCAGCAGCTCAGTACTACGACTGGGCGAGCAGTACTTC
cdr3_aa: CASSSVLRLGEQYF

v_call: TRBV5-6
d_call: .
j_call: TRBJ1-3
clone_size: few
cdr3_nt: TGTGCCAGCAGCCCCCTCCGCTCTGGAAACACCATATATTTT
cdr3_aa: CASSPLRSGNTIYF

v_call: TRBV7-3
d_call: .
j_call: TRBJ2-1
clone_size: .
cdr3_nt: TGTGCCAGCAGCCCACAGGGAGCCCTCTCCTACAATGAGCAGTTCTTC
cdr3_aa: CASSPQGALSYNEQFF